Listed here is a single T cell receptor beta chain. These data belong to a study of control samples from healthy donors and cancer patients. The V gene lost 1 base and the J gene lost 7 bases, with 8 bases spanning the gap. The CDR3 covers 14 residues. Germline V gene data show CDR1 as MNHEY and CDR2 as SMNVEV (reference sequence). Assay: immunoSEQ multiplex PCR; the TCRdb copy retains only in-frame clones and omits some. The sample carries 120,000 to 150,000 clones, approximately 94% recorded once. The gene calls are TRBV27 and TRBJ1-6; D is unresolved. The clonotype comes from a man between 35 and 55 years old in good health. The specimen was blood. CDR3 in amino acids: CASSLLRQNSPLHF. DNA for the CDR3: TGTGCCAGCAGTTTATTAAGGCAGAATTCACCCCTCCACTTT.